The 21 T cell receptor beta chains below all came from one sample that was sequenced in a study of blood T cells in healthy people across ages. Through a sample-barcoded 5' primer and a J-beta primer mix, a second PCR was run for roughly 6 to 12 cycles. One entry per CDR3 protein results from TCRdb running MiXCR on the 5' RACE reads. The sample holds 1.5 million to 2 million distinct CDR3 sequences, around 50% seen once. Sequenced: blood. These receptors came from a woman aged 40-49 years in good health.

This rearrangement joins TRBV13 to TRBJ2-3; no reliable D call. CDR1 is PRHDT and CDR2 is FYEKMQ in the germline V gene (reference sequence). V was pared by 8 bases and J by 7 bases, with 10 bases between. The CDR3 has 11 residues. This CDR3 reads CASAIDYTQYF. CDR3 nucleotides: TGTGCCAGCGCCATCGACTATACGCAGTATTTT. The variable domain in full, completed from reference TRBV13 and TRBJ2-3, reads AAGVIQSPRHLIKEKRETATLKCYPIPRHDTVYWYQQGPGQDPQFLISFYEKMQSDKGSIPDRFSAQQFSDYHSELNMSSLELGDSALYFCASAIDYTQYFGPGTRLTVL.

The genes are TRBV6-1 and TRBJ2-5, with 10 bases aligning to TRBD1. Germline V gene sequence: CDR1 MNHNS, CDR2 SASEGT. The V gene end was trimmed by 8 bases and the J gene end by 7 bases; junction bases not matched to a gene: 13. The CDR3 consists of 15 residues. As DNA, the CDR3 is TGTGCCAGCCCGGCCGGGACAGGGGATAGTTGGACCCAGTACTTC. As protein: CASPAGTGDSWTQYF.

CDR3 residues: CASSVTRGKDTQYF. The CDR3 bases are TGTGCCAGCAGCGTCACGAGGGGAAAAGATACGCAGTATTTT. The chain is built from TRBV9 and TRBJ2-3, with D tentatively TRBD1 or TRBD2 (5 bases each). Trimming shortened V by 2 bases and J by 5 bases, and 12 bases separated the two germline ends. Germline CDR1 reads SGDLS; CDR2 reads YYNGEE. This CDR3 is 14 amino acids long.

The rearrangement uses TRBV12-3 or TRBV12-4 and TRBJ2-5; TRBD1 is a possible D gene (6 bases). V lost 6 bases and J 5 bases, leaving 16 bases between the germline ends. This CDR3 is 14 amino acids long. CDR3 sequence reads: CASSPIMQGETQYF. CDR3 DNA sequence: TGTGCCAGCAGCCCCATAATGCAGGGGGAGACCCAGTACTTC.

The CDR3 bases are TGCGCCAGCAGGAACGGGCGGGGGGCAGTAGATGAGCAGTTCTTC. Protein sequence: CASRNGRGAVDEQFF. The J gene is TRBJ2-1, the V gene TRBV5-1; 8 bases line up with TRBD2. The length of the CDR3 is 15 residues. CDR1 is SGHRS and CDR2 is YFSETQ in the germline V gene. Trimming cost V 5 bases and J 8 bases; bases outside gene matches: 12.

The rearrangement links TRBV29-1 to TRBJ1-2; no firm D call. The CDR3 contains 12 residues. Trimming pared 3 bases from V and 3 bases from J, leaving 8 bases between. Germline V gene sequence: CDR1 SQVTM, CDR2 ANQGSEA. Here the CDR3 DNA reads TGCAGCGTTGACTTGTCTGACTATGGCTACACCTTC. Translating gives CSVDLSDYGYTF.

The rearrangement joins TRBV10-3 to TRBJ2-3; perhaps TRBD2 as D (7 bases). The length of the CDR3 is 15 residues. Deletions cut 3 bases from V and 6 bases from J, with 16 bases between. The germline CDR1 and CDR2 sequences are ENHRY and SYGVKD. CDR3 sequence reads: CAISDSGGRVDTQYF. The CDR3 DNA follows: TGTGCCATCAGTGACTCGGGGGGCCGCGTGGATACGCAGTATTTT.

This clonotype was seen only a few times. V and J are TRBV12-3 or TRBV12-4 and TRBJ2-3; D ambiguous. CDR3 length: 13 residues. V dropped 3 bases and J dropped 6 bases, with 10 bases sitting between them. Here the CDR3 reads CASSLKGSDTQYF. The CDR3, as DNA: TGTGCCAGCAGTTTGAAGGGTTCGGATACGCAGTATTTT.

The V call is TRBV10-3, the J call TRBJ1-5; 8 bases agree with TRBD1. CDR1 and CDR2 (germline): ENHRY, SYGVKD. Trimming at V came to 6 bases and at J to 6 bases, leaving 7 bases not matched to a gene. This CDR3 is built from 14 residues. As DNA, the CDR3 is TGTGCCATCAGGGCCGGACAGGGTGGTCAGCCCCAGCATTTT. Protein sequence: CAIRAGQGGQPQHF.

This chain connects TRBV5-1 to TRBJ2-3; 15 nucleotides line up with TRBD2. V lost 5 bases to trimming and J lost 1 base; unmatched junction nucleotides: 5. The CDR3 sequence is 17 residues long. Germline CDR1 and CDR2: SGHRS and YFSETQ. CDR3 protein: CASRPGLAGGRTDTQYF. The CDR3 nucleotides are TGCGCCAGCAGACCGGGACTAGCGGGGGGCCGCACAGATACGCAGTATTTT. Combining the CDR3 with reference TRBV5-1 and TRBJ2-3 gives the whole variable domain KAGVTQTPRYLIKTRGQQVTLSCSPISGHRSVSWYQQTPGQGLQFLFEYFSETQRNKGNFPGRFSGRQFSNSRSEMNVSTLELGDSALYLCASRPGLAGGRTDTQYFGPGTRLTVL.

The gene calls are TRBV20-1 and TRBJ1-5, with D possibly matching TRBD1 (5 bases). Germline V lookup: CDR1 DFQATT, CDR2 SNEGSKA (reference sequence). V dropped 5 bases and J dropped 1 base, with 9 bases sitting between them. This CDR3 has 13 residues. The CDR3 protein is CSAPDKSNQPQHF. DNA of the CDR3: TGCAGTGCTCCGGACAAAAGCAATCAGCCCCAGCATTTT.

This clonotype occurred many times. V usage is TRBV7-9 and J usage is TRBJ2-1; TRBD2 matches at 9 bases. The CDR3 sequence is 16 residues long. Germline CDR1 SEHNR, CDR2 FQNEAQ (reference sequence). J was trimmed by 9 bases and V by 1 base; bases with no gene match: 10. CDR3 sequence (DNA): TGTGCCAGCAGCTTAGAGGCGGGGGGGCCGAGAAGTGAGCAGTTCTTC. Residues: CASSLEAGGPRSEQFF.

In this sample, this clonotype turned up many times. The CDR3 bases are TGCGCCAGCAGCTGGGGGGGCCAGGAGACCCAGTACTTC. Amino acids: CASSWGGQETQYF. J is TRBJ2-5 and V is TRBV5-1, with D perhaps matching TRBD2 (7 bases). The CDR3 spans 13 residues. Trimming pared 3 bases from V and 5 bases from J, leaving 11 bases between. CDR1 is SGHRS and CDR2 is YFSETQ in the germline V gene.

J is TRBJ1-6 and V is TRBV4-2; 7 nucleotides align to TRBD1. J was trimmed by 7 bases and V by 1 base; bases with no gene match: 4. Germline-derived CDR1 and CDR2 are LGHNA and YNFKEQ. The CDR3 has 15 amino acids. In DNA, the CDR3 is TGTGCCAGCAGCCAAGGGGGGACAGAGAATTCACCCCTCCACTTT. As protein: CASSQGGTENSPLHF.

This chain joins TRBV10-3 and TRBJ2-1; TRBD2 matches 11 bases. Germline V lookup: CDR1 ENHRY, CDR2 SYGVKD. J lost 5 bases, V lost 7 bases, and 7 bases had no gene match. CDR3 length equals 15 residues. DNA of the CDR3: TGTGCCATCAATAGCGGGGGGGTATTAGACAATGAGCAGTTCTTC. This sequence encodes CAINSGGVLDNEQFF.

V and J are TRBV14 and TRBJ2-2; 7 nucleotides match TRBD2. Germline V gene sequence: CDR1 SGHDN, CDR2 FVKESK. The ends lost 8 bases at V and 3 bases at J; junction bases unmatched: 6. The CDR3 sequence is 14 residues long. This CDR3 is CASRILADTGELFF. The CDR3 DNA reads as TGTGCCAGCCGGATTCTAGCGGACACCGGGGAGCTGTTTTTT.

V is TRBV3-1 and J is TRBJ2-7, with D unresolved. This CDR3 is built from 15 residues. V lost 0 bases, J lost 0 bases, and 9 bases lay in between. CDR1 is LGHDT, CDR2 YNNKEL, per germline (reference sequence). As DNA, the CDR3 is TGTGCCAGCAGCCAAGATAAAAGCCACTCCTACGAGCAGTACTTC. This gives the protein CASSQDKSHSYEQYF.

This CDR3 is CSAGRSGGETQYF. DNA of the CDR3: TGCAGTGCTGGACGCTCAGGGGGAGAGACCCAGTACTTC. J is TRBJ2-5 and V is TRBV20-1, with 7 bases fitting TRBD1. Per germline, CDR1 DFQATT and CDR2 SNEGSKA (reference sequence). This CDR3 region has 13 residues. The J segment lost 4 bases and the V segment lost 5 bases, leaving 7 bases of the junction unmatched.

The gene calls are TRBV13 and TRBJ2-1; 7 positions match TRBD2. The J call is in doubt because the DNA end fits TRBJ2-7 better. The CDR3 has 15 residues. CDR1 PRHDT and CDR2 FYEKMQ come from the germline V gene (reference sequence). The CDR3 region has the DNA TGTGCCAGCAGCCCCCGCGGGAGCTCCTACAATGAGCAGTACTTC. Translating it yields CASSPRGSSYNEQYF.

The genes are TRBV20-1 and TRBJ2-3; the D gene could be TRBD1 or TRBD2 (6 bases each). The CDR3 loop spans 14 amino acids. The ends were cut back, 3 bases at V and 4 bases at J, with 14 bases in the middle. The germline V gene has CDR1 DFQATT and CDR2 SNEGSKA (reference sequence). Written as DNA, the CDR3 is TGCAGTGCTAGTAGCAGGGGAGGCCCAGATACGCAGTATTTT. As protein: CSASSRGGPDTQYF.

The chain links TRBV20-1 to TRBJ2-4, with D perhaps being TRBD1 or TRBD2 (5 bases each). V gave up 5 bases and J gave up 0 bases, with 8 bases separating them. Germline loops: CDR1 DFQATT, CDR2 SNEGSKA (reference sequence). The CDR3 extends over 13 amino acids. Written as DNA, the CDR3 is TGCAGTGCTGGGGACCTAGCCAAAAACATTCAGTACTTC. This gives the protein CSAGDLAKNIQYF.